This is a list of T cell receptor beta chains from one sample in a study of control samples from healthy donors and cancer patients. Sequenced by immunoSEQ multiplex PCR; TCRdb stores in-frame clones only, minus some. The repertoire consists of around 33,000 clones, with 86% occurring once and the leading ten covering about 1.6%. Sequenced input: PBMCs. Receptors were obtained from a woman aged 35 to 49 with lung cancer. Each CDR3 is given with its conserved first and last residue.

length: 14; J: TRBJ1-4; V: TRBV7-2; CDR3: CASRRGRPTEKLFF
length: 14; J: TRBJ1-2; V: TRBV14; CDR3: CASSQDLVVHGYTF
length: 13; J: TRBJ1-2; V: TRBV5-6; CDR3: CASSPGPWDGYTF
length: 15; J: TRBJ1-4; V: TRBV7-9; CDR3: CASTKKGAENEKLFF
length: 15; J: TRBJ1-4; V: TRBV7-9; CDR3: CASSPRQGFDEKLFF
length: 13; J: TRBJ1-3; V: TRBV6-5; CDR3: CASAPRTGEPIYF
length: 16; J: TRBJ1-2; V: TRBV30; CDR3: CAWRDLSRGGAYGYTF
length: 17; J: TRBJ1-5; V: TRBV19; CDR3: CASRTDSALYSNQPQHF
length: 14; J: TRBJ1-2; V: TRBV10-3; CDR3: CAISESTLNYGYTF
length: 14; J: TRBJ1-5; V: TRBV2; CDR3: CASSSNSQHQPQHF
length: 11; J: TRBJ1-1; V: TRBV20-1; CDR3: CSVQVNTEAFF
length: 14; J: TRBJ1-4; V: TRBV2; CDR3: CASSSGTEGEKLFF
length: 15; J: TRBJ2-2; V: TRBV15; CDR3: CATSRQLGSGGELFF
length: 18; J: TRBJ2-4; V: TRBV4-1; CDR3: CASSQSPPFSLAKNIQYF
length: 15; J: TRBJ2-7; V: TRBV7-9; CDR3: CASSTEVGRAGEQYF
length: 14; J: TRBJ1-1; V: TRBV9; CDR3: CASSVGGVGTEAFF
length: 15; J: TRBJ2-7; V: TRBV7-8; CDR3: CASSQTSGASYEQYF
length: 14; J: TRBJ1-6; V: TRBV7-3; CDR3: CASSLRAGHSPLHF
length: 16; J: TRBJ2-7; V: TRBV30; CDR3: CAMAFAWGTGSYEQYF
length: 14; J: TRBJ2-1; V: TRBV4-2; CDR3: CASSQDKRRGEQFF
length: 12; J: TRBJ2-7; V: TRBV18; CDR3: CASSPYGDEQYF
length: 17; J: TRBJ2-6; V: TRBV29-1; CDR3: CSILGEEGGSGANVLTF
length: 12; J: TRBJ2-1; V: TRBV2; CDR3: CASSDSFDEQFF
length: 13; J: TRBJ1-1; V: TRBV16; CDR3: CASSHATGDEAFF
length: 15; J: TRBJ2-5; V: TRBV11-3; CDR3: CASSLAGGSQETQYF
length: 11; J: TRBJ2-5; V: TRBV19; CDR3: CASSGTETQYF
length: 17; J: TRBJ1-1; V: TRBV4-3; CDR3: CASSRSTGGLLFTEAFF
length: 13; J: TRBJ1-6; V: TRBV6-5; CDR3: CASWGQRHSPLHF
length: 16; J: TRBJ2-7; V: TRBV7-9; CDR3: CASSLIPLGAVATQYF
length: 14; J: TRBJ2-2; V: TRBV19; CDR3: CASRPRGNTGELFF
length: 17; J: TRBJ2-1; V: TRBV7-9; CDR3: CASSPRGASGGYNEQFF
length: 15; J: TRBJ1-2; V: TRBV18; CDR3: CASSPRADPNYGYTF
length: 15; J: TRBJ2-5; V: TRBV11-2; CDR3: CASTPLAGAQETQYF
length: 17; J: TRBJ1-5; V: TRBV28; CDR3: CASRDHGGILSNQPQHF
length: 15; J: TRBJ1-2; V: TRBV15; CDR3: CATSRDWGVQNGYTF
length: 16; J: TRBJ1-2; V: TRBV6-2/TRBV6-3; CDR3: CASSYHDGAASYGYTF
length: 17; J: TRBJ2-1; V: TRBV9; CDR3: CASSVGASGPPYNEQFF
length: 14; J: TRBJ2-5; V: TRBV6-5; CDR3: CASSRGLWEKTQYF
length: 18; J: TRBJ1-6; V: TRBV28; CDR3: CASFSERRLSSYNSPLHF
length: 14; J: TRBJ1-1; V: TRBV7-2; CDR3: CASSVTLGNTEAFF
length: 14; J: TRBJ2-2; V: TRBV7-9; CDR3: CASSLLGAAGELFF
length: 8; J: TRBJ1-2; V: TRBV2; CDR3: CASTGYTF
length: 13; J: TRBJ1-1; V: TRBV18; CDR3: CASSPKATTEAFF
length: 13; J: TRBJ2-7; V: TRBV5-6; CDR3: CASSLVDAYEQYF
length: 18; J: TRBJ2-1; V: TRBV11-3; CDR3: CASSEGLASGGVFDEQFF
length: 17; J: TRBJ1-3; V: TRBV7-6; CDR3: CASSLAPASPSGNTIYF
length: 11; J: TRBJ1-1; V: TRBV5-3; CDR3: CARSQQERAFF
length: 16; J: TRBJ2-7; V: TRBV7-2; CDR3: CASSLGGGADLYEQYF
length: 17; J: TRBJ1-5; V: TRBV15; CDR3: CATSRDNAGTGDQPQHF